This T cell receptor (beta chain) was found in a study of metastatic and nonmetastatic thyroid tumors. TCRdb ran MiXCR on the PCR reads. Of about 82,000 clones listed, roughly an eighth are singletons. Among the patients, none had received any treatment before thyroid surgery. This clone was counted ten times or more. V shed 6 bases, J shed 6 bases, and the junction held 7 bases outside the gene matches. Germline CDR1 is SQVTM and CDR2 is ANQGSEA. This CDR3 is built from 12 residues. What was sequenced was tumor tissue. V gene TRBV29-1 combines with J gene TRBJ2-7; 8 nucleotides line up with TRBD1. This clonotype was obtained from a female donor with papillary thyroid cancer or a benign thyroid nodule (not recorded which). Some clones in this sample may be carry-over from other donors' samples. This CDR3 reads CSVVRTGFEQYF. CDR3 DNA sequence: TGCAGCGTGGTTCGGACAGGGTTCGAGCAGTACTTC.